Below are 19 T cell receptor beta chains sequenced from a single sample in a study of blood T cell repertoires in COVID-19. The table came from immunoSEQ multiplex PCR; TCRdb's copy has only in-frame clones and leaves some out. Of under 450,000 clones in the sample, around 88% are singletons; the top ten hold 10% to 15%. Sequenced: peripheral blood. The receptor source for this set is a woman aged 45-60 years with COVID-19, enrolled during active disease.

V and J are TRBV6-6 and TRBJ2-7; D gene unclear. V lost 7 bases and J lost 3, with 13 bases in between. The CDR3 consists of 13 residues. The germline V gene encodes CDR1 MNHNY and CDR2 SVGAGI (reference sequence). This CDR3 is CASTHSTGYEQYF. The CDR3 DNA reads TGTGCCAGCACTCACTCAACCGGCTACGAGCAGTACTTC.

This chain links TRBV28 with TRBJ1-2; D is unclear. The ends were cut back, 7 bases at V and 4 bases at J, with 10 bases in the middle. This CDR3 has 12 amino acids. CDR1 MDHEN and CDR2 SYDVKM come from the germline V gene. In DNA form, the CDR3 reads TGTGCCAGCACTACCAGGCCCTATGGCTACACCTTC. Residues: CASTTRPYGYTF.

This clone was detected once. This rearrangement joins TRBV30 to TRBJ1-2; TRBD1 aligns across 7 bases. CDR1 and CDR2 from the germline V gene are GTSNPN and SVGIG (reference sequence). The ends lost 0 bases at V and 8 bases at J; junction bases unmatched: 6. The CDR3 loop spans 13 amino acids. The CDR3 coding sequence is TGTGCCTGGAGTGTACAGGGGATGGGGGGCTACACCTTC. It codes for CAWSVQGMGGYTF. Full variable domain (remainder filled in from reference TRBV30 and TRBJ1-2): SQTIHQWPATLVQPVGSPLSLECTVEGTSNPNLYWYRQAAGRGLQLLFYSVGIGQISSEVPQNLSASRPQDRQFILSSKKLLLSDSGFYLCAWSVQGMGGYTFGSGTRLTVV.

The chain couples TRBV30 to TRBJ1-1; 8 bases map to TRBD1. V lost 3 bases, J lost 9 bases, and 12 bases stayed unmatched. The germline V gene encodes CDR1 GTSNPN and CDR2 SVGIG (reference sequence). This CDR3 comprises 14 residues. As DNA, the CDR3 is TGTGCCTGGAGCGTCCAGGGGGCGGCGGGGAAAGCTTTCTTT. Amino acid sequence: CAWSVQGAAGKAFF. The full variable domain, completed using reference TRBV30 and TRBJ1-1, is SQTIHQWPATLVQPVGSPLSLECTVEGTSNPNLYWYRQAAGRGLQLLFYSVGIGQISSEVPQNLSASRPQDRQFILSSKKLLLSDSGFYLCAWSVQGAAGKAFFGQGTRLTVV.

J is TRBJ1-2 and V is TRBV14, with D unclear. CDR1 and CDR2 from the germline V gene are SGHDN and FVKESK. The CDR3 has 12 amino acids. Trimming took off 0 bases at V and 8 bases at J, with 7 bases between the two ends. The CDR3 reads CASSQDFRGYTF. CDR3 DNA sequence: TGTGCCAGCAGCCAAGATTTCAGGGGCTACACCTTC.

This rearrangement joins TRBV7-2 to TRBJ1-1, with 9 positions matching TRBD1. CDR3 size: 14 residues. J was trimmed by 4 bases and V by 5 bases; bases with no gene match: 5. The germline V gene has CDR1 SGHTA and CDR2 FQGNSA. The CDR3 region is CASSTRTGVTEAFF. The CDR3 region has the DNA TGTGCCAGCAGCACCCGGACAGGGGTCACTGAAGCTTTCTTT.

There are a few counts of this clone. This sequence joins TRBV20-1 and TRBJ1-2; D call uncertain. CDR3 length: 11 amino acids. V was pared by 0 bases and J by 7 bases, with 6 bases between. Germline V gives CDR1 DFQATT, CDR2 SNEGSKA (reference sequence). CDR3 nucleotide sequence: TGCAGTGCTAGAGACCGAGGTGGCTACACCTTC. This gives the protein CSARDRGGYTF.

This chain's CDR3 is CASRTGLDTEAFF. The CDR3 DNA reads as TGCGCCAGCAGGACAGGGTTGGACACTGAAGCTTTCTTT. The chain couples TRBV4-1 to TRBJ1-1, with TRBD1 matching 7 bases. The V and J ends lost 6 bases and 3 bases, in that order; junction bases with no gene match: 4. Germline values: CDR1 MGHRA, CDR2 YSYEKL. This CDR3 spans 13 amino acids.

V gene TRBV9 combines with J gene TRBJ1-6, with D unclear. V was pared by 3 bases and J by 0 bases, with 10 bases between. This CDR3 spans 16 amino acids. Per germline, CDR1 SGDLS and CDR2 YYNGEE. CDR3 bases: TGTGCCAGCAGCGCGCCACAGAGCTCCTATAATTCACCCCTCCACTTT. Its translation: CASSAPQSSYNSPLHF.

V gene TRBV27 combines with J gene TRBJ1-1; D not certain. V was cut by 1 base and J by 1 base, with 7 bases left in between. Looked up from germline, CDR1 is MNHEY and CDR2 is SMNVEV (reference sequence). This CDR3 is built from 14 residues. CDR3 protein: CASSLFAGNTEAFF. In DNA form, the CDR3 reads TGTGCCAGCAGTTTATTCGCAGGGAACACTGAAGCTTTCTTT.

This rearrangement joins TRBV20-1 to TRBJ1-3; D gene uncertain. CDR3 length equals 14 residues. V dropped 4 bases and J dropped 0 bases, with 10 bases sitting between them. The germline V gene has CDR1 DFQATT and CDR2 SNEGSKA (reference sequence). CDR3 residues: CSAIEFSSGNTIYF. As DNA, the CDR3 is TGCAGTGCTATTGAGTTTAGCTCTGGAAACACCATATATTTT.

The chain links TRBV29-1 to TRBJ1-2, with a tentative D call TRBD1 (6 bases). This CDR3 has 13 residues. Germline CDR1 is SQVTM and CDR2 is ANQGSEA. Deletions cut 5 bases from V and 4 bases from J, with 14 bases between. DNA for the CDR3: TGCAGCGTTCCACACAGGGTTGGCTATGGCTACACCTTC. This gives the protein CSVPHRVGYGYTF.

The rearrangement links TRBV7-2 to TRBJ1-2; D unresolved. V was shortened by 1 base and J by 4 bases, with 13 bases between the two germline ends. The CDR3 totals 15 residues. Per the germline V gene, CDR1 is SGHTA and CDR2 is FQGNSA. CDR3 in DNA: TGTGCCAGCAGCTTAGAAGAAGGGAGGATCTATGGCTACACCTTC. Residues: CASSLEEGRIYGYTF.

This clone is a singleton in its sample. The chain joins TRBV5-1 to TRBJ1-6; TRBD1 agrees at 7 bases. This CDR3 is 18 amino acids long. The junction had 8 bases not matched to a gene; V was cut back by 2 bases and J by 0 bases. Germline CDR1 is SGHRS and CDR2 is YFSETQ. The CDR3 DNA sequence: TGCGCCAGCAGCTTAGGGACAGCACTAAGCTCCTATAATTCACCCCTCCACTTT. Its protein is CASSLGTALSSYNSPLHF.

The chain joins TRBV7-9 to TRBJ2-6; 7 bases agree with TRBD1. This CDR3 contains 18 residues. CDR1 and CDR2 (germline): SEHNR, FQNEAQ (reference sequence). After removal of 5 bases from V and 2 bases from J, the junction contained 12 bases not matched to a gene. The CDR3 nucleotides are TGTGCCAGCAGCCGATCAGTGACAGGGCGAGCTGGGGCCAACGTCCTGACTTTC. Translation: CASSRSVTGRAGANVLTF.

The chain joins TRBV4-1 to TRBJ2-4, with a weak D call TRBD2 (5 bases). The germline V gene has CDR1 MGHRA and CDR2 YSYEKL. This CDR3 is 16 amino acids long. Trimming stripped 3 bases from V and 6 bases from J, with 18 bases between. This chain's CDR3 is CASSHQEAAGANIQYF. The CDR3 coding sequence is TGCGCCAGCAGCCATCAGGAGGCTGCGGGTGCAAACATTCAGTACTTC.

V gene TRBV30 combines with J gene TRBJ1-1; D call uncertain. V was clipped by 1 base and J by 5 bases, with 14 bases between them. This CDR3 has 14 amino acids. Per germline, CDR1 GTSNPN and CDR2 SVGIG (reference sequence). CDR3 DNA: TGTGCCTGGAGTGGGCCCGGATCTAGTACTGAAGCTTTCTTT. As protein: CAWSGPGSSTEAFF.

For this clone: The same CDR3 arises from other DNA sequences in this sample as well. The chain joins TRBV7-9 to TRBJ1-1; 7 bases map to TRBD1. V shed 5 bases, J shed 0 bases, and the junction held 3 bases outside the gene matches. Germline CDR1 is SEHNR and CDR2 is FQNEAQ (reference sequence). The length of the CDR3 is 14 residues. CDR3 sequence reads: CASSLGQLNTEAFF. DNA for the CDR3: TGTGCCAGCAGCCTGGGACAGTTGAACACTGAAGCTTTCTTT.

The V call is TRBV6-5, the J call TRBJ1-6; perhaps TRBD1 as D (5 bases). The germline V gene has CDR1 MNHEY and CDR2 SVGAGI. This CDR3 spans 15 amino acids. The V end was cut by 6 bases, the J end by 4 bases, with 13 bases between. The DNA of the CDR3 is TGTGCCAGCAGCTCGGGGGAGGGGTATAATTCACCCCTCCACTTT. It yields the protein CASSSGEGYNSPLHF.